A single sample is the source of the 24 T cell receptor beta chains below, sequenced in a study of T cell repertoires in cytomegalovirus infection. Their antigens remain unidentified. TCRdb reprocessed the reads with MiXCR, giving one entry per CDR3 protein. This table has about 770,000 distinct CDR3 sequences, under 35% appearing once. The sample here was cultured CD8+ T cells from PBMCs, taken from culture after CMV antigen stimulation. The receptor source for this set is a human donor in good health (CMV status not recorded). Some clones in this sample may be carry-over from other donors' samples.

This clonotype was seen only a few times. V and J are TRBV5-4 and TRBJ2-1; the D gene is possibly TRBD2 (5 bases). This CDR3 is 13 amino acids long. With 4 bases removed from V and 6 bases from J, the gap between germline ends came to 11 bases. Per the germline V gene, CDR1 is SGHNT and CDR2 is YYREEE (reference sequence). The CDR3: CASSPLEANEQFF. The CDR3 nucleotides are TGTGCCAGCAGCCCCCTGGAGGCCAATGAGCAGTTCTTC.

This chain connects TRBV19 to TRBJ2-1, with 9 nucleotides matching TRBD1. V trimming: 0 bases; J trimming: 7 bases; junction bases outside the gene matches: 4. CDR3 length: 15 amino acids. Germline V gives CDR1 LNHDA, CDR2 SQIVND (reference sequence). CDR3 region: CASSIDGDRVNEQFF. The CDR3, as DNA: TGTGCCAGTAGTATAGATGGGGACAGGGTTAATGAGCAGTTCTTC.

In DNA, the CDR3 is TGTGCCAGCAGTGAAGGACTCCCACACGTTTACGAGCAGTACTTC. Its protein is CASSEGLPHVYEQYF. The genes are TRBV6-1 and TRBJ2-7, with D unclear. Germline V gene data show CDR1 as MNHNS and CDR2 as SASEGT. Between the trimmed V and J ends, which lost 1 base and 4 bases, there was a span of 14 bases. The CDR3 runs to 15 residues.

This chain uses TRBV27 with TRBJ2-1, with 11 nucleotides matching TRBD1. Trimming removed 1 base from V and 9 bases from J; junction bases left unmatched: 5. Germline CDR1 and CDR2: MNHEY and SMNVEV (reference sequence). The CDR3 totals 15 residues. The CDR3 nucleotides are TGTGCCAGCAGTTTATGGGACAGGGGGATATTTGAGCAGTTCTTC. Its protein product is CASSLWDRGIFEQFF.

A single count supports this clonotype. The rearrangement links TRBV27 to TRBJ2-5; TRBD1 is a possible D gene (6 bases). Trimming cost V 5 bases and J 3 bases, with 16 bases left between them. This CDR3 is built from 15 residues. CDR1 and CDR2 from the germline V gene are MNHEY and SMNVEV (reference sequence). CDR3 in DNA: TGTGCCAGCAGTCCCCGGACAAGGGGGAAAGAGACCCAGTACTTC. It yields the protein CASSPRTRGKETQYF.

CDR3 nucleotide sequence: TGTGCCAGCAGCCCGGGGGGGGGGCGGGGACTAGATACGCAGTATTTT. Residues: CASSPGGGRGLDTQYF. V usage is TRBV5-4 and J usage is TRBJ2-3; 8 bases line up with TRBD2. The CDR3 totals 16 residues. CDR1 is SGHNT, CDR2 YYREEE, per germline (reference sequence). J lost 5 bases, V lost 4 bases, and 12 bases had no gene match.

V and J are TRBV3-1 and TRBJ1-3; possibly TRBD1 for D (5 bases). Deletions cut 4 bases from V and 0 bases from J, with 13 bases between. The CDR3 is 16 amino acids. Germline CDR1 LGHDT, CDR2 YNNKEL (reference sequence). The CDR3 loop is CASSPRQKFSGNTIYF. The DNA of the CDR3 is TGTGCCAGCAGCCCCCGACAGAAATTCTCTGGAAACACCATATATTTT.

The V gene is TRBV4-3, the J gene TRBJ2-1; D ambiguous. The CDR3 is 16 residues long. V dropped 1 base and J dropped 2 bases, with 12 bases sitting between them. The germline V gene encodes CDR1 LGHNA and CDR2 YSLEER. The CDR3 region has the DNA TGCGCCAGCAGCCAAGGAGGAACGATACCCTACAATGAGCAGTTCTTC. Translation: CASSQGGTIPYNEQFF.

This clonotype was observed many times. The V gene is TRBV7-6, the J gene TRBJ2-1, with a weak D call TRBD2 (5 bases). The CDR3 is 16 residues long. Germline V gives CDR1 SGHVS, CDR2 FNYEAQ. The ends were cut back, 4 bases at V and 1 base at J, with 14 bases in the middle. CDR3 nucleotides: TGTGCCAGCAGCTACGGGTTAGCGTTGTCCTACAATGAGCAGTTCTTC. Its protein product is CASSYGLALSYNEQFF. Looking up the rest from reference TRBV7-6 and TRBJ2-1 gives the full variable domain: GAGVSQSPRYKVTKRGQDVALRCDPISGHVSLYWYRQALGQGPEFLTYFNYEAQQDKSGLPNDRFSAERPEGSISTLTIQRTEQRDSAMYRCASSYGLALSYNEQFFGPGTRLTVL.

Many counts were recorded for this clonotype. The chain is built from TRBV7-9 and TRBJ2-7; perhaps TRBD2 as D (5 bases). Trimming stripped 5 bases from V and 3 bases from J, with 14 bases between. The CDR3 consists of 14 residues. Germline loops: CDR1 SEHNR, CDR2 FQNEAQ (reference sequence). The CDR3 sequence is CASSPDRGIYEQYV. The CDR3, as DNA: TGTGCCAGCAGCCCAGATCGGGGTATCTACGAGCAGTACGTC.

The chain is built from TRBV13 and TRBJ1-2; D is ambiguous. The V end lost 0 bases, the J end lost 8 bases, and 16 bases lay between the germline ends. This CDR3 is 15 amino acids long. The germline gives CDR1 PRHDT, CDR2 FYEKMQ (reference sequence). CDR3 bases: TGTGCCAGCAGCTTAGGCCTACCCTATTTAGTGGGCTACACCTTC. Its translation is CASSLGLPYLVGYTF. Supplemented by reference TRBV13 and TRBJ1-2, the full variable domain reads AAGVIQSPRHLIKEKRETATLKCYPIPRHDTVYWYQQGPGQDPQFLISFYEKMQSDKGSIPDRFSAQQFSDYHSELNMSSLELGDSALYFCASSLGLPYLVGYTFGSGTRLTVV.

The chain has TRBV7-6 and TRBJ2-7; D gene unclear. The germline V gene has CDR1 SGHVS and CDR2 FNYEAQ. V lost 2 bases to trimming and J lost 1 base, with 9 bases between them. The CDR3 runs to 14 residues. DNA of the CDR3: TGTGCCAGCAGCTTAATGGACGGGTCCTACGAGCAGTACTTC. This encodes CASSLMDGSYEQYF.

There are a few counts of this clonotype. The chain recombines TRBV9 with TRBJ2-1, with a tentative D call TRBD2 (5 bases). Germline V gene lookup returns CDR1 SGDLS and CDR2 YYNGEE. Trimming removed 4 bases at V and 3 bases at J, with 11 bases between. CDR3 size: 14 residues. CDR3 sequence: CASSTSGDYNEQFF. The CDR3 DNA is TGTGCCAGCAGCACCTCCGGGGACTACAATGAGCAGTTCTTC.

Only a few counts were recorded for this clonotype. In nucleotides, the CDR3 is TGTGCCAGCAGCCATACCGGACTAGCGGGGAGCACAGATACGCAGTATTTT. Its protein product is CASSHTGLAGSTDTQYF. This rearrangement joins TRBV3-1 to TRBJ2-3; 12 bases match TRBD2. CDR3 length equals 17 residues. The V segment lost 3 bases and the J segment 0 bases; nucleotides outside the gene matches: 4. The V gene's germline CDR1 is LGHDT and CDR2 YNNKEL (reference sequence).

This sequence joins TRBV10-3 and TRBJ2-5; TRBD1 aligns across 7 bases. This CDR3 has 15 amino acids. Germline V gene sequence: CDR1 ENHRY, CDR2 SYGVKD. Germline trimming cut 3 bases from V and 0 bases from J; bases unmatched to any gene: 4. This chain's CDR3 is CAISEQGRYQETQYF. The CDR3 nucleotides are TGTGCCATCAGTGAACAGGGGCGGTACCAAGAGACCCAGTACTTC.

This clonotype came up many times. The J gene is TRBJ1-6, the V gene TRBV7-2; 8 nucleotides line up with TRBD1. The germline V gene has CDR1 SGHTA and CDR2 FQGNSA. V shed 3 bases and J 10 bases; nucleotides not matched to a gene: 2. This CDR3 is 13 amino acids long. The CDR3 DNA reads TGTGCCAGCAGCTTGACAGGGGACTCACCCCTCCACTTT. It yields the protein CASSLTGDSPLHF.

In its sample, this clonotype was seen many times. The rearrangement links TRBV7-2 to TRBJ2-7; the D call may be TRBD1 or TRBD2 (5 bases each). The CDR3 totals 15 residues. The ends were cut back, 3 bases at V and 2 bases at J, with 14 bases in the middle. Germline-derived CDR1 and CDR2 are SGHTA and FQGNSA. The CDR3 loop is CASSLSWQGPYEQYV. The CDR3 coding sequence is TGTGCCAGCAGCTTGTCCTGGCAGGGACCCTACGAGCAGTACGTC.

Only a few counts were recorded for this clonotype. J is TRBJ2-1 and V is TRBV2; possibly TRBD1 for D (5 bases). There are 10 residues in the CDR3. Trimming removed 7 bases from V and 10 bases from J, with 8 bases in between. Germline V CDR1 and CDR2: SNHLY, FYNNEI. The CDR3 sequence: CASTRQEQFF. The CDR3 region has the DNA TGTGCCAGCACACGACAGGAGCAGTTCTTC.

As concerns this clonotype: The junction and the germline gene differ at one end; a read error may be behind it. The chain is built from TRBV7-6 and TRBJ2-5, with D unclear. This CDR3 comprises 14 residues. The germline V gene has CDR1 SGHVS and CDR2 FNYEAQ. The CDR3 reads CASNLIQFQEAQYF. CDR3 DNA: TGTGCCAGCAACTTAATACAGTTCCAAGAGGCCCAGTACTTC. Full variable domain (remainder filled in from reference TRBV7-6 and TRBJ2-5): GAGVSQSPRYKVTKRGQDVALRCDPISGHVSLYWYRQALGQGPEFLTYFNYEAQQDKSGLPNDRFSAERPEGSISTLTIQRTEQRDSAMYRCASNLIQFQEAQYFGPGTRLLVL.

This clonotype has only a few counts. The chain combines TRBV12-5 with TRBJ1-1, with D uncertain. Germline V gene data show CDR1 as LGHNT and CDR2 as FRNRAP. The V gene lost 0 bases and the J gene lost 9 bases, with 2 bases spanning the gap. This CDR3 has 10 residues. This chain's CDR3 is CASGLVQAFF. The CDR3 coding sequence is TGTGCTAGTGGTTTGGTACAAGCTTTCTTT.

This clonotype was detected a few times. This may come from a read error, since a much larger clone is one base off. V gene TRBV6-2 or TRBV6-3 combines with J gene TRBJ1-6, with D possibly being TRBD1 (5 bases). The germline gives CDR1 MNHEY, CDR2 SVGEGT. V gave up 7 bases and J gave up 0 bases, with 13 bases separating them. The CDR3 loop spans 16 amino acids. CDR3 bases: TGTGCCAGCACCTTAGCAGGGAGCTCCTATAATTCACCCCTCCACTTT. Residues: CASTLAGSSYNSPLHF.

V and J are TRBV9 and TRBJ1-5; D may be TRBD1 (6 bases). The V gene's germline CDR1 is SGDLS and CDR2 YYNGEE. V gave up 0 bases and J gave up 3 bases, with 10 bases separating them. The CDR3 sequence is 15 residues long. CDR3 amino acids: CASSVDGGVNQPQHF. CDR3 nucleotides: TGTGCCAGCAGCGTAGACGGGGGCGTCAATCAGCCCCAGCATTTT.

This clonotype was seen a few times. The chain links TRBV12-3 or TRBV12-4 to TRBJ2-1; a possible D gene is TRBD1 (6 bases). The CDR3 length is 16 residues. V lost 4 bases, J lost 5 bases, and 18 bases lay in between. This CDR3 reads CASSSPTGKGNNEQFF. In nucleotides, the CDR3 is TGTGCCAGCAGTTCCCCGACAGGAAAAGGGAACAATGAGCAGTTCTTC.

This clonotype was observed a few times. This chain links TRBV20-1 with TRBJ1-2; 10 nucleotides line up with TRBD1. With 7 bases clipped from V and 0 bases from J, the junction kept 17 bases outside the gene matches. The CDR3 has 18 residues. Germline assignment: CDR1 DFQATT and CDR2 SNEGSKA (reference sequence). The CDR3 region is CSVAPGQGTLLPNYGYTF. The CDR3, as DNA: TGCAGTGTGGCCCCGGGACAGGGGACCTTGTTGCCTAACTATGGCTACACCTTC.